Below are 11 T cell receptor beta chains sequenced from a single sample in a study of control samples from healthy donors and cancer patients. Sequencing used immunoSEQ multiplex PCR; TCRdb keeps in-frame clones, though not all of them. This table has about 100,000 clones, about 90% appearing once. The sample comprised blood. All receptors come from a woman in her forties or fifties in good health.

The J gene is TRBJ1-5, the V gene TRBV30; no clear D. This CDR3 comprises 14 residues. Germline assignment: CDR1 GTSNPN and CDR2 SVGIG (reference sequence). V was cut by 1 base and J by 3 bases, with 10 bases left in between. In nucleotides, the CDR3 is TGTGCCTGGAGTGAGGGATATTTCAATCAGCCCCAGCATTTT. Its protein is CAWSEGYFNQPQHF.

In this sample, this clone turned up once. The gene calls are TRBV25-1 and TRBJ2-2, with 9 positions matching TRBD1. Looked up from germline, CDR1 is MGHDK and CDR2 is SYGVNS. The CDR3 sequence is 16 residues long. V dropped 0 bases and J dropped 7; count of bases not matched to a gene: 6. CDR3 protein: CASSEYGQGRGGELFF. The CDR3 DNA follows: TGTGCCAGCAGTGAATATGGACAGGGGCGCGGCGGGGAGCTGTTTTTT.

V gene TRBV6-2 or TRBV6-3 combines with J gene TRBJ1-5; 9 nucleotides agree with TRBD1. The ends lost 5 bases at V and 2 bases at J; junction bases unmatched: 13. The CDR3 runs to 18 residues. Germline-derived CDR1 and CDR2 are MNHEY and SVGEGT. This CDR3 reads CASSIRDRAPLGNQPQHF. The CDR3 region has the DNA TGTGCCAGCAGTATCCGGGACAGGGCCCCCCTGGGCAATCAGCCCCAGCATTTT.

This clone was found a few times. This chain links TRBV3-1 (or the pseudogene TRBV3-2) with TRBJ1-5, with D maybe TRBD1 (6 bases). The CDR3 loop spans 15 amino acids. V was cut by 0 bases and J by 6 bases, with 12 bases left in between. CDR1 LGHDT and CDR2 YNNKEL come from the germline V gene (reference sequence). CDR3 in DNA: TGTGCCAGCAGCCAAGATTGGGGGGGCGGTCAGCCCCAGCATTTT. Its translation: CASSQDWGGGQPQHF.

This chain connects TRBV18 to TRBJ2-6; 8 nucleotides match TRBD1. The CDR3 spans 16 residues. The germline CDR1 and CDR2 sequences are KGHSH and LQKENI. The V segment lost 4 bases and the J segment 4 bases; nucleotides outside the gene matches: 6. In DNA, the CDR3 is TGTGCCAGCTCACGCCAGGGGGCGCCCGGGGCCAACGTCCTGACTTTC. This gives the protein CASSRQGAPGANVLTF. Full variable domain (missing parts from reference TRBV18 and TRBJ2-6): NAGVMQNPRHLVRRRGQEARLRCSPMKGHSHVYWYRQLPEEGLKFMVYLQKENIIDESGMPKERFSAEFPKEGPSILRIQQVVRGDSAAYFCASSRQGAPGANVLTFGAGSRLTVL.

The chain links TRBV6-6 to TRBJ2-7; 7 bases line up with TRBD1. The CDR3 is made up of 14 amino acids. Per germline, CDR1 MNHNY and CDR2 SVGAGI (reference sequence). With 2 bases clipped from V and 4 bases from J, the junction kept 5 bases outside the gene matches. The CDR3 region has the DNA TGTGCCAGCAGTTACACAGGGGCAGGGTACGAGCAGTACTTC. It is translated as CASSYTGAGYEQYF.

The V gene is TRBV6-2 or TRBV6-3, the J gene TRBJ2-7; no reliable D call. Germline-derived CDR1 and CDR2 are MNHEY and SVGEGT. Trimming took off 4 bases at V and 0 bases at J, with 13 bases between the two ends. This CDR3 region has 15 residues. The CDR3 coding sequence is TGTGCCAGCAGTTTTCGATCCCTACGCTCCTACGAGCAGTACGTC. It encodes CASSFRSLRSYEQYV.

The rearrangement links TRBV9 to TRBJ2-5; 16 bases fit TRBD2. Germline loops: CDR1 SGDLS, CDR2 YYNGEE. The V and J ends lost 4 bases and 5 bases, in that order; junction bases with no gene match: 5. This CDR3 region has 16 residues. CDR3 bases: TGTGCCAGCAGCTTGGGACTAGCGGGGGGGCCGGAGACCCAGTACTTC. Protein product: CASSLGLAGGPETQYF. The variable domain in full, with the rest retrieved from reference TRBV9 and TRBJ2-5, is DSGVTQTPKHLITATGQRVTLRCSPRSGDLSVYWYQQSLDQGLQFLIQYYNGEERAKGNILERFSAQQFPDLHSELNLSSLELGDSALYFCASSLGLAGGPETQYFGPGTRLLVL.

The J gene is TRBJ1-2, the V gene TRBV6-5; maybe TRBD1 (5 bases). Trimming took 6 bases from V and 4 from J, leaving 15 bases between them. The germline gives CDR1 MNHEY, CDR2 SVGAGI. This CDR3 contains 14 residues. CDR3 nucleotide sequence: TGTGCCAGCAGGAGGGAGGGGCGCGGCTATGGCTACACCTTC. Its translation is CASRREGRGYGYTF.

The chain carries TRBV9 and TRBJ2-3; no definite D call. This CDR3 contains 15 residues. The V gene's germline CDR1 is SGDLS and CDR2 YYNGEE. Between the trimmed V and J ends, which lost 3 bases and 2 bases, there was a span of 13 bases. CDR3 nucleotide sequence: TGTGCCAGCAGCGCCTTTTCGGATGCCACAGATACGCAGTATTTT. Translating gives CASSAFSDATDTQYF.

The V gene is TRBV11-2, the J gene TRBJ2-2; D gene uncertain. The CDR3 runs to 16 residues. V lost 1 base and J 1 base, leaving 10 bases between the germline ends. In germline, CDR1 is SGHAT, CDR2 FQNNGV. The CDR3 DNA sequence: TGTGCCAGCAGCTTAGTATGGAGCCAGAACACCGGGGAGCTGTTTTTT. Translated: CASSLVWSQNTGELFF. Drawing the rest from reference TRBV11-2 and TRBJ2-2, the complete variable domain is EAGVAQSPRYKIIEKRQSVAFWCNPISGHATLYWYQQILGQGPKLLIQFQNNGVVDDSQLPKDRFSAERLKGVDSTLKIQPAKLEDSAVYLCASSLVWSQNTGELFFGEGSRLTVL.